This T cell receptor beta chain was identified during a study of blood T cell repertoires in COVID-19. Recovered status in Cohort 3 required two negative PCRs, clearance, or symptom resolution. Looked up from germline, CDR1 is SGHRS and CDR2 is YFSETQ. The V end lost 1 base, the J end lost 5 bases, and 9 bases lay between the germline ends. The CDR3 is 13 residues long. Using immunoSEQ multiplex PCR, the repertoire was profiled, and TCRdb retains in-frame clones only, with some absent. This table holds 400,000 or so clones, around 90% found once. The receptor comes from a man aged 18-30 years who had recovered from COVID-19. The sequenced sample was PBMCs or T cells enriched from blood (not recorded which). J is TRBJ2-5 and V is TRBV5-1, with D possibly TRBD2 on 6 matching bases. CDR3 sequence reads: CASSLREAETQYF. For the CDR3, the DNA is TGCGCCAGCAGCTTGAGGGAGGCGGAGACCCAGTACTTC.